The present entry profiles one T cell receptor beta chain with its context. In the authors' workflow: The assay estimated nucleated cells by amplifying reference gene primers. TCRdb keeps only in-frame clones here, not all; method: immunoSEQ multiplex PCR. V and J calls and clone size are as listed in that table; D and trimming were resolved from the DNA. The profile covers 250,000 to 350,000 clones, with roughly 87% appearing a single time and around 2.1% taken by the ten largest. These data come from a study of blood T cell repertoires in COVID-19. Overall study: The United States, Italy and Spain provided the acute and convalescent COVID-19 samples.

J was trimmed by 5 bases and V by 8 bases; bases with no gene match: 11. The CDR3 totals 14 residues. The germline CDR1 and CDR2 sequences are SEHNR and FQNEAQ (reference sequence). The TCR was taken from a man younger than 30 with active or convalescent COVID-19. Sequencing was carried out using peripheral blood. The rearrangement uses TRBV7-9 and TRBJ2-5, with 7 bases fitting TRBD2. The CDR3 DNA reads TGTGCCAGCGGCCTGTTGCGGGAGAGGGAGACCCAGTACTTC. It translates to CASGLLRERETQYF.